This T cell receptor (beta chain) appears in the sequencing data of a study of shared clonotypes between healthy human individuals. Regarding the study as a whole: Relative to memory subsets, naive subsets generally showed larger estimated richness.

Germline CDR1 reads SGHVS; CDR2 reads FQNEAQ. V was pared by 1 base and J by 1 base, with 11 bases between. The length of the CDR3 is 16 residues. Replicate PCRs run on sorted subsets employed 150 to 250 ng DNA, tens of thousands of T cell genomes. Methods used by the authors: Sequence data from immunoSEQ were junction-only and lacked quality scores; consequently, filtering differed. Method: immunoSEQ multiplex PCR; TCRdb's copy keeps in-frame clones and lacks some. D and trimming come from the DNA, and the V and J calls and clone size come from that table. The sample lists hundreds of thousands of clones, more than 70% occurring once. In the case of this clone: The antigen remains undetermined.

The chain has TRBV7-8 and TRBJ1-5; D ambiguous. Sequencing was performed on memory CD4+ T cells sorted from blood. Subset noted: CD45RA-negative fraction. This receptor was taken from a woman between 25 and 40 years old in good health. The CDR3: CASSLVLGRSNQPQHF. CDR3 DNA sequence: TGTGCCAGCAGCTTAGTGTTGGGCAGGAGCAATCAGCCCCAGCATTTT. Looking up the rest from reference TRBV7-8 and TRBJ1-5 gives the full variable domain: GAGVSQSPRYKVAKRGQDVALRCDPISGHVSLFWYQQALGQGPEFLTYFQNEAQLDKSGLPSDRFFAERPEGSVSTLKIQRTQQEDSAVYLCASSLVLGRSNQPQHFGDGTRLSIL.